Listed here are 5 T cell receptor beta chains from one sample, sequenced in a study of CD8 T cells in ankylosing spondylitis. Their cognate antigens are unknown. Study-wide results and caveats: A TCR beta motif of fewer than ten highly homologous variants appeared characteristic of ankylosing spondylitis blood.

TCRdb re-analysed the 5' RACE reads in MiXCR, keeping a single row per CDR3 protein. Of about 700,000 distinct CDR3 sequences listed, around 19% are singletons. The specimen was blood, either unsorted or a sorted T cell fraction (not recorded which). The receptors come from a male donor with ankylosing spondylitis.

This clonotype was picked up a small number of times. The chain combines TRBV6-2 or TRBV6-3 with TRBJ1-1; D might be TRBD1 (6 bases). V lost 7 bases, J lost 3 bases, and 12 bases lay in between. Germline lookup yields CDR1 MNHEY and CDR2 SVGEGT. The CDR3 loop spans 13 amino acids. In nucleotides, the CDR3 is TGTGCCAGCACTGAGACAGGATACACTGAAGCTTTCTTT. This encodes CASTETGYTEAFF.

This clonotype was seen more than once but under ten times. V is TRBV12-3 or TRBV12-4 and J is TRBJ2-3; TRBD2 might be the D (5 bases). V lost 8 bases and J lost 4, with 10 bases in between. CDR3 size: 12 residues. CDR3 nucleotide sequence: TGTGCCAGCGCCCGGGATTCAGATACGCAGTATTTT. It yields the protein CASARDSDTQYF.

This clonotype was seen at least ten times. This sequence joins TRBV28 and TRBJ1-5; TRBD1 aligns across 8 bases. Germline CDR1 reads MDHEN; CDR2 reads SYDVKM. V lost 5 bases and J lost 2; bases outside the gene matches: 5. The CDR3 extends over 15 amino acids. CDR3 DNA: TGTGCCAGCAGTGACAGGGGTGGACGCAATCAGCCCCAGCATTTT. Its translation: CASSDRGGRNQPQHF.

This chain uses TRBV20-1 with TRBJ1-4; 10 positions agree with TRBD1. Germline assignment: CDR1 DFQATT and CDR2 SNEGSKA (reference sequence). The trim removed 0 bases at V and 7 bases at J, leaving 5 bases unmatched. The CDR3 contains 15 residues. The CDR3 is CSAREAGTGVEKLFF. The CDR3 region has the DNA TGCAGTGCTAGAGAGGCCGGGACAGGGGTTGAAAAACTGTTTTTT.

J is TRBJ2-5 and V is TRBV4-2, with TRBD2 as a possible D gene (7 bases). V shed 0 bases and J shed 0 bases, with 11 bases lying between them. Germline CDR1 reads LGHNA; CDR2 reads YNFKEQ. The CDR3 has 16 amino acids. The chain's CDR3 is CASSQEGGGHQETQYF. The CDR3 DNA follows: TGTGCCAGCAGCCAAGAAGGGGGAGGGCACCAAGAGACCCAGTACTTC.